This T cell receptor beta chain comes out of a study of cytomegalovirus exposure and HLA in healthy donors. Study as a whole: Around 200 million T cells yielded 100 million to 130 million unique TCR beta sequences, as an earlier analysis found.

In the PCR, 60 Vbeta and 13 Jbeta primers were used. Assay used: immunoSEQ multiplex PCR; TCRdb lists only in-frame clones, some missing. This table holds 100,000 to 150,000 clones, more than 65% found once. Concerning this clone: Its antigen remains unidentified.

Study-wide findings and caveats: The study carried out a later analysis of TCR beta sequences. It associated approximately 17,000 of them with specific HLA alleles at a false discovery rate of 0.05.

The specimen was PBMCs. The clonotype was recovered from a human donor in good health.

CDR3 residues: CASSLVALVNTGELFF. The CDR3 DNA reads as TGTGCCAGCAGCTTAGTCGCCCTAGTTAACACCGGGGAGCTGTTTTTT. The chain recombines TRBV7-9 with TRBJ2-2, with D unclear. Germline V gives CDR1 SEHNR, CDR2 FQNEAQ (reference sequence). Deletions cut 1 base from V and 2 bases from J, with 11 bases between. This CDR3 has 16 amino acids.